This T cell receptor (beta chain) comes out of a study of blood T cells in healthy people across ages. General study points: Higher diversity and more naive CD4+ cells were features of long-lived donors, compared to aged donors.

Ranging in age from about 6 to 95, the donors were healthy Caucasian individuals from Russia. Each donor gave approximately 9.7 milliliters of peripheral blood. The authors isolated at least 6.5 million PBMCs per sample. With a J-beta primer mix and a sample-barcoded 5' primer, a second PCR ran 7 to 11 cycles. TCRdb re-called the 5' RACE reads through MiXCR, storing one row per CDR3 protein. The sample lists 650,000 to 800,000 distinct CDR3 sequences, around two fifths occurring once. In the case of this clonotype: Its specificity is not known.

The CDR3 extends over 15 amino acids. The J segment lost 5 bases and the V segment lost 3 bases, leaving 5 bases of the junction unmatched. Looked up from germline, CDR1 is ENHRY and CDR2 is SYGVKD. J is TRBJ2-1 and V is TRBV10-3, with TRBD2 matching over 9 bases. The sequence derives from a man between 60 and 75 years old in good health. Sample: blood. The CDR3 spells CAISDLGGGDNEQFF. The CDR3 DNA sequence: TGTGCCATCAGTGATCTCGGCGGGGGGGACAATGAGCAGTTCTTC.